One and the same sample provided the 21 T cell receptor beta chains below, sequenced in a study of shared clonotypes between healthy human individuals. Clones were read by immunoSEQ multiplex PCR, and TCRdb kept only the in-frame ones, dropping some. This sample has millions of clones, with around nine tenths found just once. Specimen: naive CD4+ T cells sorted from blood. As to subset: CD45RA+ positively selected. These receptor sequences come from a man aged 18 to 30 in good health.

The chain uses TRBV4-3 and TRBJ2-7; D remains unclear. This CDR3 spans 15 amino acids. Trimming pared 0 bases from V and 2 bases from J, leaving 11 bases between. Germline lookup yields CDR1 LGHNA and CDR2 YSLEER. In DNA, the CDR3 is TGCGCCAGCAGCCAAGATTTCCAGTCGACCTACGAGCAGTACTTC. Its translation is CASSQDFQSTYEQYF.

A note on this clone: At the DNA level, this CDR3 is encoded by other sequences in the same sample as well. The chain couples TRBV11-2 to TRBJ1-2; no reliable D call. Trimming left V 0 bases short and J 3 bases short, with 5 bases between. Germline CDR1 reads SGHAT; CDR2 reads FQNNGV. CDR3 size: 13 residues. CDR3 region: CASSLDGYYGYTF. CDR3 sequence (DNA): TGTGCCAGCAGCTTAGACGGATACTATGGCTACACCTTC.

CDR3 coding DNA: TGTGCCAGTAGTATAGACCCCGGAGCCGTCAATGAGCAGTTCTTC. It is translated as CASSIDPGAVNEQFF. The rearrangement joins TRBV19 to TRBJ2-1; unclear D gene. V was cut by 0 bases and J by 6 bases, with 12 bases left in between. CDR1 and CDR2 (germline): LNHDA, SQIVND (reference sequence). This CDR3 spans 15 amino acids.

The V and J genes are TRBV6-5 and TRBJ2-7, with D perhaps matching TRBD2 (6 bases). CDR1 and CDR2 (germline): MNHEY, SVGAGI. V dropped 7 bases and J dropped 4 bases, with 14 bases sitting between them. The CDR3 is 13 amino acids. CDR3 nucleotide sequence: TGTGCCAGCACCCCGGGGGACGGATACGAGCAGTACTTC. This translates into CASTPGDGYEQYF.

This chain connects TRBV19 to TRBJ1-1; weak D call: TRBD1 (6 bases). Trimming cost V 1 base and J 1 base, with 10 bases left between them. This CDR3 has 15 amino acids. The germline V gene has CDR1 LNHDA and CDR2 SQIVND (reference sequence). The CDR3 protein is CASSIAGTKNTEAFF. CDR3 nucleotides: TGTGCCAGTAGTATAGCCGGGACAAAGAACACTGAAGCTTTCTTT.

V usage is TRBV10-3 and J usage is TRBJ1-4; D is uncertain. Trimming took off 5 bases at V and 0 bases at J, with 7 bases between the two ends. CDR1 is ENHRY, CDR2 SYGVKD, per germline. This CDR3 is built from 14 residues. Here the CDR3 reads CAISQVATNEKLFF. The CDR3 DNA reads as TGTGCCATCAGTCAGGTCGCAACTAATGAAAAACTGTTTTTT.

CDR3 region: CASSSRRVSNQPQHF. CDR3 bases: TGTGCCAGCAGCTCCCGTCGGGTTAGCAATCAGCCCCAGCATTTT. The rearrangement links TRBV5-4 to TRBJ1-5; D unclear. The germline V gene encodes CDR1 SGHNT and CDR2 YYREEE (reference sequence). V was clipped by 3 bases and J by 0 bases, with 10 bases between them. The CDR3 spans 15 residues.

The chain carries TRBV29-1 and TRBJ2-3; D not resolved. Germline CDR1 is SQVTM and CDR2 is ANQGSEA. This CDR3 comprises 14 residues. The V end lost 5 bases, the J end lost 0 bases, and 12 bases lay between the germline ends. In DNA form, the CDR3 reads TGCAGCGTTTACAGCCTTCCTAGCACAGATACGCAGTATTTT. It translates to CSVYSLPSTDTQYF.

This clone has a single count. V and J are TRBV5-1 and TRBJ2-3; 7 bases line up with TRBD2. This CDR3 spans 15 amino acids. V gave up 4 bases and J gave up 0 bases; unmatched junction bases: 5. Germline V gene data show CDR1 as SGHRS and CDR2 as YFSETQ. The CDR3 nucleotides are TGCGCCAGCAGCAGGGACTACTATAGCACAGATACGCAGTATTTT. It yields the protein CASSRDYYSTDTQYF.

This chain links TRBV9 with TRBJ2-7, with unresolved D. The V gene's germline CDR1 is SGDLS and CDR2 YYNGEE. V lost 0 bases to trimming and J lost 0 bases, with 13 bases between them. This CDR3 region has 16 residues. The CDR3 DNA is TGTGCCAGCAGCGTAGAGGTAAGCGTTAGCTCCTACGAGCAGTACTTC. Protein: CASSVEVSVSSYEQYF.

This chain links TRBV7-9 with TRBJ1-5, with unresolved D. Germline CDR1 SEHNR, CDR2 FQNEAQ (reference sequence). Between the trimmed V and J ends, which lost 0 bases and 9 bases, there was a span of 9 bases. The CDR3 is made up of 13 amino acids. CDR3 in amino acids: CASSLAPLGPQHF. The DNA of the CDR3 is TGTGCCAGCAGCTTAGCGCCTCTTGGGCCCCAGCATTTT.

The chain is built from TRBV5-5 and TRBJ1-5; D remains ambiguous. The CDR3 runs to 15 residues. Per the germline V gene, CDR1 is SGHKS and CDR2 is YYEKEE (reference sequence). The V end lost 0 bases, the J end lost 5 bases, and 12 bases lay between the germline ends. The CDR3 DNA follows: TGTGCCAGCAGCTTGGACGGCAGGTTACATCAGCCCCAGCATTTT. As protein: CASSLDGRLHQPQHF.

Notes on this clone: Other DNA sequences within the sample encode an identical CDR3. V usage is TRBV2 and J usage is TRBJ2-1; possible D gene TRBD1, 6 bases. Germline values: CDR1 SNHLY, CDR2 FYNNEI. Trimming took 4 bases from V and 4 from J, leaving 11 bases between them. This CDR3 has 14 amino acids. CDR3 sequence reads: CASSGTGSYNEQFF. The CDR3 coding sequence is TGTGCCAGCAGTGGAACAGGGTCGTACAATGAGCAGTTCTTC.

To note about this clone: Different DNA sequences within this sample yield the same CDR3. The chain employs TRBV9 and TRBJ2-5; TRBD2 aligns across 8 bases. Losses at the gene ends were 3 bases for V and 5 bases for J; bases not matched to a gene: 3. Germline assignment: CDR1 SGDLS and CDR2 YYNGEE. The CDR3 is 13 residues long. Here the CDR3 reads CASSAGREETQYF. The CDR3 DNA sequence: TGTGCCAGCAGCGCCGGGAGGGAGGAGACCCAGTACTTC.

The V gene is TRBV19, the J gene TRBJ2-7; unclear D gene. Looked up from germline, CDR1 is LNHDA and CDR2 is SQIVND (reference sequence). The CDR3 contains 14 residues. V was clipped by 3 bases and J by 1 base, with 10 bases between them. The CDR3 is CASSIRTASYEQYF. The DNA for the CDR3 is TGTGCCAGTAGTATCCGGACGGCATCCTACGAGCAGTACTTC. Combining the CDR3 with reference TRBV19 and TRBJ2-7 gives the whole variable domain DGGITQSPKYLFRKEGQNVTLSCEQNLNHDAMYWYRQDPGQGLRLIYYSQIVNDFQKGDIAEGYSVSREKKESFPLTVTSAQKNPTAFYLCASSIRTASYEQYFGPGTRLTVT.

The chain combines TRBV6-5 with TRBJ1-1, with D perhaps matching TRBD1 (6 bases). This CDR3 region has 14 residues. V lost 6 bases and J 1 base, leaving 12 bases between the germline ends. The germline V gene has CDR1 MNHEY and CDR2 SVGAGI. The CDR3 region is CASREGTSNTEAFF. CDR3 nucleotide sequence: TGTGCCAGCAGGGAGGGGACATCGAACACTGAAGCTTTCTTT.

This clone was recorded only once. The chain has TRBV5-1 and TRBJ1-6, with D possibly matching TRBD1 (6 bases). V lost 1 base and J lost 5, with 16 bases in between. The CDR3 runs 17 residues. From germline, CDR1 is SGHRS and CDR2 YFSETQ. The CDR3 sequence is CASSLLQRTANNSPLHF. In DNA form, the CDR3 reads TGCGCCAGCAGCTTGTTACAGAGGACAGCAAATAATTCACCCCTCCACTTT.

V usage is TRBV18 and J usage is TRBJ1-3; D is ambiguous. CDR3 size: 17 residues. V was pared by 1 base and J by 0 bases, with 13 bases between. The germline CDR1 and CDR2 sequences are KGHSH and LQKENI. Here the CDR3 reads CASSPLPDAFSGNTIYF. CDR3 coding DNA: TGTGCCAGCTCACCACTCCCAGACGCCTTCTCTGGAAACACCATATATTTT.

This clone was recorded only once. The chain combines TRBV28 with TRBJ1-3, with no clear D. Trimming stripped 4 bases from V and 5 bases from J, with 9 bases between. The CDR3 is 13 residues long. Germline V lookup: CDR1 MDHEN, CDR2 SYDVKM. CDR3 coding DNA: TGTGCCAGCAGTTCGTCCGGGAGAAACACCATATATTTT. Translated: CASSSSGRNTIYF.

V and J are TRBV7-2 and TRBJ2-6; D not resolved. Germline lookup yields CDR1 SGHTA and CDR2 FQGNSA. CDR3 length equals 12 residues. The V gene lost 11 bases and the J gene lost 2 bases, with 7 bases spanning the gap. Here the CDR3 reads CARRTGANVLTF. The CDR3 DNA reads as TGTGCCCGGCGGACTGGGGCCAACGTCCTGACTTTC.

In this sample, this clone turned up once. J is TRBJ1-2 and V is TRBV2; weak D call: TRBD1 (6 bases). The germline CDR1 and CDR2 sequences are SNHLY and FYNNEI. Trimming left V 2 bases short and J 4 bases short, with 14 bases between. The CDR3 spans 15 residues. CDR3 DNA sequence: TGTGCCAGCAGTGAACGGCAGGGGCCGAGCTATGGCTACACCTTC. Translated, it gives CASSERQGPSYGYTF. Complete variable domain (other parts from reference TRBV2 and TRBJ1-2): EPEVTQTPSHQVTQMGQEVILRCVPISNHLYFYWYRQILGQKVEFLVSFYNNEISEKSEIFDDQFSVERPDGSNFTLKIRSTKLEDSAMYFCASSERQGPSYGYTFGSGTRLTVV.